A selection of T cell receptor beta chains follows, all from one sample in a study of blood T cell repertoires in COVID-19. The assay was immunoSEQ multiplex PCR, and TCRdb's table has in-frame clones only and misses some. This sample carries around 93,000 clones, 82% of them seen once, and the ten largest clones take under 20%. Input material: peripheral blood. The receptors come from a man aged 80 or over with acute or convalescent COVID-19. Each CDR3 is given with its conserved first and last residue. Each record gives: V gene, CDR3 length, clone size, J gene, D gene, CDR3 protein, CDR3 DNA. D genes are given only for firm matches. Size values are once, few and many counts, or a class for expanded clones, and some rows have none.

v_gene: TRBV5-6; len: 15; abundance: .; j_gene: TRBJ1-2; d_gene: TRBD1; CDR3aa: CASSLWAGGMIGYTF; CDR3nt: TGTGCCAGCAGCTTGTGGGCAGGGGGTATGATTGGCTACACCTTC
v_gene: TRBV9; len: 15; abundance: few; j_gene: TRBJ1-6; d_gene: .; CDR3aa: CASSVEVGPDSPLHF; CDR3nt: TGTGCCAGCAGCGTAGAGGTGGGGCCCGATTCACCCCTCCACTTT
v_gene: TRBV5-1; len: 12; abundance: .; j_gene: TRBJ1-2; d_gene: TRBD1; CDR3aa: CASSFGQGGYTF; CDR3nt: TGCGCCAGCAGCTTTGGACAGGGGGGCTACACCTTC
v_gene: TRBV19; len: 13; abundance: .; j_gene: TRBJ1-1; d_gene: .; CDR3aa: CASSGLMNTEAFF; CDR3nt: TGTGCCAGTAGCGGTTTAATGAACACTGAAGCTTTCTTT
v_gene: TRBV6-2/TRBV6-3; len: 16; abundance: .; j_gene: TRBJ1-1; d_gene: .; CDR3aa: CASSYSAGRPETEAFF; CDR3nt: TGTGCCAGCAGTTACTCAGCAGGGCGTCCGGAAACTGAAGCTTTCTTT
v_gene: TRBV5-4; len: 11; abundance: .; j_gene: TRBJ2-1; d_gene: .; CDR3aa: CASSSLNEQFF; CDR3nt: TGTGCCAGCAGTAGCCTCAATGAGCAGTTCTTC
v_gene: TRBV7-2; len: 19; abundance: .; j_gene: TRBJ1-6; d_gene: .; CDR3aa: CASSWRRTAKADTARALHF; CDR3nt: TGTGCCAGCAGCTGGAGACGGACAGCTAAAGCGGATACAGCTCGGGCCCTCCACTTT
v_gene: TRBV5-1; len: 15; abundance: .; j_gene: TRBJ1-2; d_gene: .; CDR3aa: CASSPVVDLNYGYTF; CDR3nt: TGCGCCAGCAGCCCCGTAGTTGATTTGAACTATGGCTACACCTTC
v_gene: TRBV6-2/TRBV6-3; len: 13; abundance: .; j_gene: TRBJ1-4; d_gene: .; CDR3aa: CASSYSRDTQLFF; CDR3nt: TGTGCCAGCAGTTATAGCCGCGATACCCAACTGTTTTTT
v_gene: TRBV5-4; len: 14; abundance: .; j_gene: TRBJ2-5; d_gene: .; CDR3aa: CASFSRGGKETQYF; CDR3nt: TGTGCCAGCTTTTCTAGGGGCGGGAAGGAGACCCAGTACTTC
v_gene: TRBV29-1; len: 14; abundance: .; j_gene: TRBJ1-5; d_gene: .; CDR3aa: CSVGAATGGQPQHF; CDR3nt: TGCAGCGTTGGCGCGGCAACAGGTGGTCAGCCCCAGCATTTT
v_gene: TRBV6-2/TRBV6-3; len: 11; abundance: .; j_gene: TRBJ1-4; d_gene: TRBD1; CDR3aa: CASSNGQARFF; CDR3nt: TGTGCCAGCAGTAACGGACAGGCGAGGTTCTTT
v_gene: TRBV5-1; len: 12; abundance: .; j_gene: TRBJ2-5; d_gene: .; CDR3aa: CASSRQGETQYF; CDR3nt: TGCGCCAGCAGCCGGCAGGGAGAGACCCAGTACTTC
v_gene: TRBV9; len: 12; abundance: .; j_gene: TRBJ1-2; d_gene: .; CDR3aa: CASSVGLSGYTF; CDR3nt: TGTGCCAGCAGCGTAGGTTTGAGTGGCTACACCTTC
v_gene: TRBV21-1; len: 17; abundance: .; j_gene: TRBJ1-2; d_gene: .; CDR3aa: CASSARTGGRVIYGYTF; CDR3nt: TGTGCCAGCAGCGCCCGGACAGGGGGCAGAGTTATCTATGGCTACACCTTC
v_gene: TRBV7-2; len: 13; abundance: .; j_gene: TRBJ1-5; d_gene: .; CDR3aa: CASSAVYYQPQHF; CDR3nt: TGTGCCAGCAGCGCAGTTTATTATCAGCCCCAGCATTTT
v_gene: TRBV5-8; len: 15; abundance: .; j_gene: TRBJ2-7; d_gene: TRBD1; CDR3aa: CASSLARGRFGEQYF; CDR3nt: TGTGCCAGCAGCTTGGCCAGGGGGCGCTTCGGCGAGCAGTACTTC
v_gene: TRBV24-1; len: 15; abundance: .; j_gene: TRBJ2-5; d_gene: TRBD1; CDR3aa: CATSDPGTAQETQYF; CDR3nt: TGTGCCACCAGTGACCCTGGGACAGCCCAAGAGACCCAGTACTTC
v_gene: TRBV18; len: 15; abundance: .; j_gene: TRBJ2-2; d_gene: TRBD1; CDR3aa: CASSRTGANTGELFF; CDR3nt: TGTGCCAGCTCACGTACAGGGGCCAACACCGGGGAGCTGTTTTTT
v_gene: TRBV6-5; len: 15; abundance: .; j_gene: TRBJ1-1; d_gene: .; CDR3aa: CASSFAGVKALEAFF; CDR3nt: TGTGCCAGCAGTTTTGCCGGGGTCAAGGCCCTTGAAGCTTTCTTT
v_gene: TRBV3-1/TRBV3-2; len: 17; abundance: .; j_gene: TRBJ1-1; d_gene: .; CDR3aa: CASSQGATTGLNTEAFF; CDR3nt: TGTGCCAGCAGCCAAGGGGCGACAACAGGGTTGAACACTGAAGCTTTCTTT
v_gene: TRBV28; len: 13; abundance: .; j_gene: TRBJ2-2; d_gene: .; CDR3aa: CASSSQGTGELFF; CDR3nt: TGTGCCAGCAGTTCCCAGGGGACCGGGGAGCTGTTTTTT
v_gene: TRBV28; len: 12; abundance: .; j_gene: TRBJ1-2; d_gene: .; CDR3aa: CASSYGGIGYTF; CDR3nt: TGTGCCAGCAGTTATGGGGGGATTGGCTACACCTTC
v_gene: TRBV4-3; len: 13; abundance: .; j_gene: TRBJ1-1; d_gene: .; CDR3aa: CASSQETQGEAFF; CDR3nt: TGCGCCAGCAGCCAAGAGACCCAGGGGGAAGCTTTCTTT
v_gene: TRBV28; len: 15; abundance: .; j_gene: TRBJ1-3; d_gene: .; CDR3aa: CASRIGSKGGNTIYF; CDR3nt: TGTGCCAGCAGGATCGGGTCCAAAGGAGGAAACACCATATATTTT
v_gene: TRBV19; len: 13; abundance: .; j_gene: TRBJ1-4; d_gene: .; CDR3aa: CATSRRGNEKLFF; CDR3nt: TGTGCCACTTCGAGGCGAGGGAATGAAAAACTGTTTTTT
v_gene: TRBV18; len: 15; abundance: once; j_gene: TRBJ2-6; d_gene: .; CDR3aa: CASSPKAGEANVLTF; CDR3nt: TGTGCCAGCTCACCAAAGGCGGGTGAGGCCAACGTCCTGACTTTC
v_gene: TRBV12-3/TRBV12-4; len: 11; abundance: .; j_gene: TRBJ2-5; d_gene: .; CDR3aa: CASSDRETQYF; CDR3nt: TGTGCCAGCAGTGATAGAGAGACCCAGTACTTC
v_gene: TRBV4-2; len: 16; abundance: .; j_gene: TRBJ2-2; d_gene: TRBD2; CDR3aa: CASSQDERGVDGELFF; CDR3nt: TGTGCCAGCAGCCAGGACGAGCGGGGGGTTGACGGGGAGCTGTTTTTT
v_gene: TRBV3-1/TRBV3-2; len: 17; abundance: few; j_gene: TRBJ2-3; d_gene: TRBD2; CDR3aa: CASSQDPTSGGADTQYF; CDR3nt: TGTGCCAGCAGCCAAGACCCGACTAGCGGGGGGGCGGATACGCAGTATTTT
v_gene: TRBV19; len: 15; abundance: .; j_gene: TRBJ1-5; d_gene: TRBD1; CDR3aa: CASIPGTGSNQPQHF; CDR3nt: TGTGCCAGTATACCCGGGACAGGGAGCAATCAGCCCCAGCATTTT
v_gene: TRBV3-1/TRBV3-2; len: 12; abundance: few; j_gene: TRBJ2-3; d_gene: .; CDR3aa: CASSPQGDTQYF; CDR3nt: TGTGCCAGCAGCCCTCAGGGAGATACGCAGTATTTT
v_gene: TRBV3-1/TRBV3-2; len: 17; abundance: .; j_gene: TRBJ2-2; d_gene: TRBD1; CDR3aa: CASSRRQGALGTGELFF; CDR3nt: TGTGCCAGCAGCCGAAGACAGGGGGCGCTGGGCACCGGGGAGCTGTTTTTT
v_gene: TRBV5-1; len: 13; abundance: few; j_gene: TRBJ2-7; d_gene: TRBD1; CDR3aa: CASSPGQPYEQYF; CDR3nt: TGCGCCAGCAGCCCGGGACAGCCCTACGAGCAGTACTTC
v_gene: TRBV5-1; len: 14; abundance: few; j_gene: TRBJ2-7; d_gene: TRBD1; CDR3aa: CASSPGTGTYEQYF; CDR3nt: TGCGCCAGCAGCCCCGGGACAGGTACCTACGAGCAGTACTTC
v_gene: TRBV5-1; len: 14; abundance: .; j_gene: TRBJ1-1; d_gene: .; CDR3aa: CASFSDSLNTEAFF; CDR3nt: TGCGCCAGCTTTTCGGACAGCCTGAACACTGAAGCTTTCTTT
v_gene: TRBV5-6; len: 15; abundance: .; j_gene: TRBJ2-1; d_gene: TRBD1; CDR3aa: CASSAGQAFYNEQFF; CDR3nt: TGTGCCAGCAGCGCAGGACAGGCGTTCTACAATGAGCAGTTCTTC
v_gene: TRBV3-1/TRBV3-2; len: 16; abundance: .; j_gene: TRBJ2-7; d_gene: TRBD2; CDR3aa: CASSPGGIAGGYEQYF; CDR3nt: TGTGCCAGCAGCCCCGGAGGGATAGCGGGAGGTTACGAGCAGTACTTC
v_gene: TRBV28; len: 15; abundance: .; j_gene: TRBJ1-1; d_gene: .; CDR3aa: CASSLAKGLGTEAFF; CDR3nt: TGTGCCAGCAGTTTAGCTAAGGGGCTTGGTACTGAAGCTTTCTTT
v_gene: TRBV30; len: 12; abundance: .; j_gene: TRBJ1-1; d_gene: .; CDR3aa: CAWGPSGTEAFF; CDR3nt: TGTGCCTGGGGGCCCTCCGGGACTGAAGCTTTCTTT
v_gene: TRBV5-4; len: 13; abundance: .; j_gene: TRBJ1-2; d_gene: .; CDR3aa: CASSSADSPDYTF; CDR3nt: TGTGCCAGCAGCTCGGCGGACTCCCCCGACTACACCTTC
v_gene: TRBV7-8; len: 16; abundance: .; j_gene: TRBJ2-3; d_gene: TRBD2; CDR3aa: CASSPVISGVGDTQYF; CDR3nt: TGTGCCAGCAGCCCCGTTATTAGCGGGGTAGGAGATACGCAGTATTTT
v_gene: TRBV3-1/TRBV3-2; len: 14; abundance: many; j_gene: TRBJ1-1; d_gene: .; CDR3aa: CASSLQTGNTEAFF; CDR3nt: TGTGCCAGCAGCCTTCAAACAGGGAACACTGAAGCTTTCTTT
v_gene: TRBV11-2; len: 15; abundance: .; j_gene: TRBJ1-1; d_gene: TRBD1; CDR3aa: CASSSQGVGNTEAFF; CDR3nt: TGTGCCAGCAGCTCGCAGGGGGTAGGGAACACTGAAGCTTTCTTT
v_gene: TRBV28; len: 12; abundance: .; j_gene: TRBJ1-1; d_gene: .; CDR3aa: CASSLGQVEAFF; CDR3nt: TGTGCCAGCAGTCTTGGACAAGTTGAAGCTTTCTTT
v_gene: TRBV5-6; len: 16; abundance: .; j_gene: TRBJ2-1; d_gene: .; CDR3aa: CASSLYASGGYNEQFF; CDR3nt: TGTGCCAGCAGCCTTTACGCCTCCGGGGGTTACAATGAGCAGTTCTTC
v_gene: TRBV14; len: 17; abundance: .; j_gene: TRBJ1-3; d_gene: .; CDR3aa: CASSHSPGTSSGNTIYF; CDR3nt: TGTGCCAGCAGCCATAGCCCCGGGACAAGCTCTGGAAACACCATATATTTT
v_gene: TRBV30; len: 11; abundance: .; j_gene: TRBJ1-1; d_gene: .; CDR3aa: CAWGLDTEAFF; CDR3nt: TGTGCCTGGGGTTTAGACACTGAAGCTTTCTTT
v_gene: TRBV19; len: 13; abundance: .; j_gene: TRBJ1-2; d_gene: TRBD1; CDR3aa: CASSSGTGNGYTF; CDR3nt: TGTGCCAGTTCATCCGGGACAGGGAATGGCTACACCTTC
v_gene: TRBV19; len: 15; abundance: .; j_gene: TRBJ1-1; d_gene: TRBD1; CDR3aa: CASSTQTGLPTEAFF; CDR3nt: TGTGCCAGTAGTACTCAGACAGGGTTACCCACTGAAGCTTTCTTT
v_gene: TRBV3-1/TRBV3-2; len: 14; abundance: few; j_gene: TRBJ1-5; d_gene: TRBD1; CDR3aa: CASSLGQAGSPQHF; CDR3nt: TGTGCCAGCAGCCTTGGACAGGCCGGTTCGCCCCAGCATTTT
v_gene: TRBV4-3; len: 15; abundance: .; j_gene: TRBJ1-4; d_gene: .; CDR3aa: CASSQGAYRNEKLFF; CDR3nt: TGCGCCAGCAGCCAAGGAGCGTATAGAAATGAAAAACTGTTTTTT
v_gene: TRBV30; len: 12; abundance: few; j_gene: TRBJ1-3; d_gene: .; CDR3aa: CAWSVQGNTIYF; CDR3nt: TGTGCCTGGAGTGTTCAGGGAAACACCATATATTTT